This T cell receptor (beta chain) was found in a study of blood T cells in healthy people across ages. Study results and caveats: Naive CD4+ cells and diversity were both higher in long-lived donors than in aged donors. Researchers report that TCR beta diversity correlated strongly with naive T cell percentage.

A second PCR of about 7 to 12 cycles used a sample-barcoded 5' primer and a J-beta primer mix. A single record per CDR3 protein comes from TCRdb applying MiXCR to the 5' RACE reads. This table has fewer than 2 million distinct CDR3 sequences, roughly 43% appearing once. The CDR3 is 15 amino acids. V lost 8 bases, J lost 10 bases, and 12 bases stayed unmatched. CDR1 is MDHEN and CDR2 is SYDVKM in the germline V gene. For this clonotype: What it binds is not known.

The V call is TRBV28, the J call TRBJ1-6; 9 bases fit TRBD1. Sequences were obtained from blood. The sequence was obtained from a human donor in good health. The DNA of the CDR3 is TGTGCCAGCTTAAACCCGGGACAGGGTATGTCACCCCTCCACTTT. This codes for CASLNPGQGMSPLHF.